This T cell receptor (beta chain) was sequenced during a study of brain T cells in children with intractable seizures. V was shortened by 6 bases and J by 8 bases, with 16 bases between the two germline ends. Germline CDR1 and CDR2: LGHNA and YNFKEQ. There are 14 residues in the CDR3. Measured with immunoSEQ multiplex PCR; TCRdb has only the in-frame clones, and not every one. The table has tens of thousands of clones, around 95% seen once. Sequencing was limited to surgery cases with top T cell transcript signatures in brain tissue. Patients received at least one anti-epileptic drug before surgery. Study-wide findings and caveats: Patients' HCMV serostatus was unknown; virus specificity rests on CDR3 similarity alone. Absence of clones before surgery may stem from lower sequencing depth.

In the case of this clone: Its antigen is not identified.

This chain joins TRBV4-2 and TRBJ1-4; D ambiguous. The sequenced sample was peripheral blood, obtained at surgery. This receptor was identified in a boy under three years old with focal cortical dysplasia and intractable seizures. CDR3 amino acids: CASRPGITQEKLFF. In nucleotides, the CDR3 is TGTGCCAGCAGGCCCGGGATAACGCAGGAAAAACTGTTTTTT.